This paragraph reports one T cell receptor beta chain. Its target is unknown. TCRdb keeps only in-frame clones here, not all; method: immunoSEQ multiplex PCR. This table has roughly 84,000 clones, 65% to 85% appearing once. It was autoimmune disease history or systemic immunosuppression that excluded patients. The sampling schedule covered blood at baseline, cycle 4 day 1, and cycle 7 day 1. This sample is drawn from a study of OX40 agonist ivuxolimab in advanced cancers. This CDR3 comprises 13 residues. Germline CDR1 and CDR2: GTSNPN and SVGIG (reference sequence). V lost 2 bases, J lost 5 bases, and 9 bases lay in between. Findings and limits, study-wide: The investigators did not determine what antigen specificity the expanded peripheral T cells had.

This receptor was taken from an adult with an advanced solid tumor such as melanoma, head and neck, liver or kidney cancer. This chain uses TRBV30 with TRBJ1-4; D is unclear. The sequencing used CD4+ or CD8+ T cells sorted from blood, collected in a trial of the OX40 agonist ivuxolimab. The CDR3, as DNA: TGTGCCTGGAGTTGGGGTACCAATGAAAAACTGTTTTTT. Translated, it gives CAWSWGTNEKLFF.